This TCR beta chain was identified in a study of T cell repertoires in cytomegalovirus infection. CDR1 is MNHNY, CDR2 SVGAGI, per germline (reference sequence). V was pared by 4 bases and J by 3 bases, with 6 bases of the junction left unmatched. The CDR3 loop spans 14 amino acids. This clonotype has more than one count but fewer than ten. Its target is unknown. From the reads, TCRdb called clonotypes with MiXCR, one entry per CDR3 protein. This table has hundreds of thousands of distinct CDR3 sequences, about 27% appearing once. Study observations and caveats: Clonotypes of TCR beta that were HLA-C-restricted and CMV-specific dominated the ex vivo response.

The clonotype originates from a human donor in good health (CMV status not recorded). Some clones in this sample may be carry-over from other donors' samples. The chain uses TRBV6-6 and TRBJ2-7; 7 nucleotides agree with TRBD2. The sequenced sample was cultured PBMCs, obtained from culture after CMV antigen stimulation. This chain's CDR3 is CASSSSGMSYEQYF. The CDR3 DNA is TGTGCCAGCAGTTCCAGCGGGATGAGCTACGAGCAGTACTTC.